This T cell receptor beta chain was profiled in a study of T cell responses to AZD1222 COVID-19 vaccine. Study-level points and caveats: Spike regions recognized by vaccine-associated CD4 TCRs spanned the protein, led by 160-218 and 743-854. Donors were chiefly white British, with a greater number of females, and clonal diversity was perhaps underestimated. Breadth and depth of Spike-specific TCRs rose after two AZD1222 doses. No repertoire was sampled before or during the peak T cell response, only after it.

On this clone: Its antigen remains unknown.

CDR1 and CDR2 (germline): SGHTA, FQGNSA. Trimming at V came to 4 bases and at J to 8 bases, leaving 8 bases not matched to a gene. The CDR3 sequence is 14 residues long. Assay: immunoSEQ multiplex PCR; the TCRdb copy retains only in-frame clones and omits some. The data show some 200,000 clones, approximately 90% seen once. This clonotype originated in an adult in good health. The material sequenced was peripheral blood, taken on day 0 of AZD1222 vaccination. The chain recombines TRBV7-2 with TRBJ2-5; TRBD1 matches at 9 bases. The DNA of the CDR3 is TGTGCCAGCAGCTCGGACAGGGGCATTGTTACCCAGTACTTC. Its translation: CASSSDRGIVTQYF.